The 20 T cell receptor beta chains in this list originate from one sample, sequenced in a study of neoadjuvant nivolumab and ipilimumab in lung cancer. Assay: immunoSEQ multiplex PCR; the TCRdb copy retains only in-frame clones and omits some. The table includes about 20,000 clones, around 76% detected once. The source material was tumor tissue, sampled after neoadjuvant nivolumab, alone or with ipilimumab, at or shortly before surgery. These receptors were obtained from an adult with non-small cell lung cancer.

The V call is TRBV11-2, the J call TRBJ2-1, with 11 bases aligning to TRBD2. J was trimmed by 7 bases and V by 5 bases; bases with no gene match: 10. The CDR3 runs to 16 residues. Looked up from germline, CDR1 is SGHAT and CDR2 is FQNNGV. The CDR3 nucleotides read TGTGCCAGCAGCCCAAATAGCGGGAGGGGTCCTAATGAGCAGTTCTTC. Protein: CASSPNSGRGPNEQFF.

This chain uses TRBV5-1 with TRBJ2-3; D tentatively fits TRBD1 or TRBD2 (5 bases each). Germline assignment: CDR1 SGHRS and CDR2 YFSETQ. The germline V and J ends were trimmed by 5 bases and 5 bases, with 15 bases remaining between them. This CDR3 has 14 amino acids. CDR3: CASSLQVGEDTQYF. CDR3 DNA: TGCGCCAGCAGTCTACAGGTCGGGGAAGATACGCAGTATTTT. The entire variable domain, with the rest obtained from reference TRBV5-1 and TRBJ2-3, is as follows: KAGVTQTPRYLIKTRGQQVTLSCSPISGHRSVSWYQQTPGQGLQFLFEYFSETQRNKGNFPGRFSGRQFSNSRSEMNVSTLELGDSALYLCASSLQVGEDTQYFGPGTRLTVL.

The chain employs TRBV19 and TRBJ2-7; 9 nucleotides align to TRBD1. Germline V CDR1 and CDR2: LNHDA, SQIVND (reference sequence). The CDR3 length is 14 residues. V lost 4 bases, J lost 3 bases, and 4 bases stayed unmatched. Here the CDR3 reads CASSRTGQGYEQYF. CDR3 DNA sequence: TGTGCCAGTAGTAGGACGGGACAGGGCTACGAGCAGTACTTC.

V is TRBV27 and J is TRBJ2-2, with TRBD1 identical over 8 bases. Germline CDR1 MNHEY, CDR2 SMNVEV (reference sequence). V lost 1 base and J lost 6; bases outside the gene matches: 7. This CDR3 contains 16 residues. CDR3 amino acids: CASSLFQGARSGELFF. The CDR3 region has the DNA TGTGCCAGCAGTTTATTCCAGGGGGCACGGTCCGGGGAGCTGTTTTTT.

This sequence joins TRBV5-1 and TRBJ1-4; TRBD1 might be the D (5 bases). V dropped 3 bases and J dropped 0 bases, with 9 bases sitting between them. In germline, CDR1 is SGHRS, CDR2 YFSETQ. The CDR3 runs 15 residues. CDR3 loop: CASSWGTATNEKLFF. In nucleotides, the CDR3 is TGCGCCAGCAGCTGGGGGACCGCAACTAATGAAAAACTGTTTTTT. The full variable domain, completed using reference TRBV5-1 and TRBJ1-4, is KAGVTQTPRYLIKTRGQQVTLSCSPISGHRSVSWYQQTPGQGLQFLFEYFSETQRNKGNFPGRFSGRQFSNSRSEMNVSTLELGDSALYLCASSWGTATNEKLFFGSGTQLSVL.

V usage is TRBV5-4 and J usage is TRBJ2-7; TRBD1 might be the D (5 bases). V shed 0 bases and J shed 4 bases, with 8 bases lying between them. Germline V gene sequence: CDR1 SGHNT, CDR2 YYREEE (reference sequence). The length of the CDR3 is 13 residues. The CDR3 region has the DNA TGTGCCAGCAGCTTGGGGACAAATTACGAGCAGTACTTC. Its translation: CASSLGTNYEQYF.

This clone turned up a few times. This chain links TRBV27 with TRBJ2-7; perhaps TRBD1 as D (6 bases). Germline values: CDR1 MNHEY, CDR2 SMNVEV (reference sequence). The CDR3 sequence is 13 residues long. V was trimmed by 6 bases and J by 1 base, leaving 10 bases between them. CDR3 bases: TGTGCCAGCAGGCTAGGACAGTCCTACGAGCAGTACTTC. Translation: CASRLGQSYEQYF.

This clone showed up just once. The CDR3 sequence is CASSLIVAWKSDTQYF. CDR3 coding DNA: TGTGCCAGCAGTTTGATTGTAGCGTGGAAGTCAGATACGCAGTATTTT. The chain joins TRBV28 to TRBJ2-3; tentative D call: TRBD2 (5 bases). The CDR3 totals 16 residues. Germline V gene sequence: CDR1 MDHEN, CDR2 SYDVKM. V was cut by 3 bases and J by 4 bases, with 17 bases left in between.

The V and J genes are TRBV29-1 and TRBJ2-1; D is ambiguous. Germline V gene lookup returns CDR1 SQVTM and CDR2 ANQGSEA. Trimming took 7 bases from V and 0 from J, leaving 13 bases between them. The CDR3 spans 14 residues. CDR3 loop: CSGLGSSSYNEQFF. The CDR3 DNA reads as TGCAGCGGCCTCGGGTCGAGCTCCTACAATGAGCAGTTCTTC.

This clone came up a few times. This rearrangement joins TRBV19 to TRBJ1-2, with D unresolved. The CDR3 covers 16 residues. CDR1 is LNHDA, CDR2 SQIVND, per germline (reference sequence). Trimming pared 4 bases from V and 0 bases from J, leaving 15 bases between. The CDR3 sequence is CASSTPGDPANYGYTF. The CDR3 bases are TGTGCCAGTAGTACCCCGGGCGACCCGGCTAACTATGGCTACACCTTC.

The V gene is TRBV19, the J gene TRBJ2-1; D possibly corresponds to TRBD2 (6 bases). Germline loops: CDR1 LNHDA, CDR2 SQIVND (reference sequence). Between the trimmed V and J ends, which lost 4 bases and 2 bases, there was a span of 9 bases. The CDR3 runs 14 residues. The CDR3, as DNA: TGTGCCAGTAGTAATGGCGGGGCCTACAATGAGCAGTTCTTC. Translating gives CASSNGGAYNEQFF.

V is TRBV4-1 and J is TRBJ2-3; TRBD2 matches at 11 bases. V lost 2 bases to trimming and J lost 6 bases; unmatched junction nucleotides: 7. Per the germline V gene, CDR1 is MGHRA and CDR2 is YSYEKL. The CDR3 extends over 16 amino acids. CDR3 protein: CASSQPGLAVMDTQYF. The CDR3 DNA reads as TGCGCCAGCAGCCAACCGGGACTAGCGGTGATGGATACGCAGTATTTT.

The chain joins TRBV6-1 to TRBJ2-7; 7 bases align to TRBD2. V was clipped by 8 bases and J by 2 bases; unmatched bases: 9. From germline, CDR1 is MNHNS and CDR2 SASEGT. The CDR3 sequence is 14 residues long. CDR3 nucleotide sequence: TGTGCCAGCCCTAGGGAGGGGTACCCCTACGAGCAGTACTTC. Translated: CASPREGYPYEQYF.

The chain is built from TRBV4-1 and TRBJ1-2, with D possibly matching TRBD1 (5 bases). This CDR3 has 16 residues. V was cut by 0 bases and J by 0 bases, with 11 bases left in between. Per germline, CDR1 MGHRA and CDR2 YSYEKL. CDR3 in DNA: TGCGCCAGCAGCCAAGACTCGGTCAGGGCTAACTATGGCTACACCTTC. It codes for CASSQDSVRANYGYTF.

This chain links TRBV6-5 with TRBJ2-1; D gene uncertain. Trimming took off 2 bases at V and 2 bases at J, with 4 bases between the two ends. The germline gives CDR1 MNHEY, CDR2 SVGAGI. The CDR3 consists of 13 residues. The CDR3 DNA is TGTGCCAGCAGTTACGGGCCCTACAATGAGCAGTTCTTC. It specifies CASSYGPYNEQFF.

The CDR3: CASSWSAGERQETQYF. CDR3 nucleotides: TGTGCCAGCAGCTGGAGCGCGGGAGAGAGGCAAGAGACCCAGTACTTC. The rearrangement links TRBV9 to TRBJ2-5; TRBD2 matches 7 bases. CDR1 is SGDLS, CDR2 YYNGEE, per germline. Unmatched junction bases numbered 11, after V lost 4 bases and J lost 2 bases. There are 16 residues in the CDR3.

The CDR3 sequence: CATYPTPGLASTQYF. CDR3 sequence (DNA): TGTGCCACCTATCCTACCCCGGGACTAGCAAGTACGCAGTATTTT. The chain couples TRBV19 to TRBJ2-3; 9 nucleotides align to TRBD2. CDR1 is LNHDA and CDR2 is SQIVND in the germline V gene (reference sequence). Trimming removed 10 bases from V and 8 bases from J; junction bases left unmatched: 16. The length of the CDR3 is 15 residues. Full variable domain (remainder filled in from reference TRBV19 and TRBJ2-3): DGGITQSPKYLFRKEGQNVTLSCEQNLNHDAMYWYRQDPGQGLRLIYYSQIVNDFQKGDIAEGYSVSREKKESFPLTVTSAQKNPTAFYLCATYPTPGLASTQYFGPGTRLTVL.

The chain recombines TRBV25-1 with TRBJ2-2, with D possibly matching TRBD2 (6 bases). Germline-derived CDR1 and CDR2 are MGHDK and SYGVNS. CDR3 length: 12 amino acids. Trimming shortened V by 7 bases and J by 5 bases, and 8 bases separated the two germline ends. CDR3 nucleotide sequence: TGTGCCAGCAATGGGGGGACCGGGGAGCTGTTTTTT. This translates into CASNGGTGELFF.

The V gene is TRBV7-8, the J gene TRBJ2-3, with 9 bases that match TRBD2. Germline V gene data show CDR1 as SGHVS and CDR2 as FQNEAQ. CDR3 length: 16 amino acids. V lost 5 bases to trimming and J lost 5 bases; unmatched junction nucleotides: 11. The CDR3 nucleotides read TGTGCCAGCAGCCCTAGTTTAGCGGGAGACGAAGATACGCAGTATTTT. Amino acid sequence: CASSPSLAGDEDTQYF.

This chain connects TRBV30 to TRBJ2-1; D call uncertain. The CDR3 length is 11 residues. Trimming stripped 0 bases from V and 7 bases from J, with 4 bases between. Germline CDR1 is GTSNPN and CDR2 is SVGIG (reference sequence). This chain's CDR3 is CAWSVGNEQFF. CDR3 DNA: TGTGCCTGGAGTGTAGGGAATGAGCAGTTCTTC.